This TCR beta chain stems from a study of CD8+CD57+ T cells in acquired aplastic anemia. Study context: Quantities of DNA derived from sorted CD4+ and CD8+ cells averaged roughly 3 ug.

Researchers used genomic DNA as the template to profile TCR beta VDJ and CDR3. A single record per CDR3 protein comes from TCRdb applying MiXCR to the reads. The data hold 150,000 or so distinct CDR3 sequences, with less than 60% observed a single time. The V segment lost 1 base and the J segment 5 bases; nucleotides outside the gene matches: 7. This CDR3 is 15 amino acids long. CDR1 is SGHVS, CDR2 FNYEAQ, per germline. Previously, flow cytometry had revealed CD8+CD57+ cell expansion in the patients chosen for sequencing. V usage is TRBV7-6 and J usage is TRBJ2-7; 8 bases line up with TRBD1. The specimen sequenced was sorted CD4+, CD8+, or CD8+CD57+ T cells (not recorded which) from PBMCs. This clonotype originated in a human donor with aplastic anemia. The CDR3 region has the DNA TGTGCCAGCAGCTTAGTTGGCAGGGGGCAGGACGAGCAGTACTTC. It is translated as CASSLVGRGQDEQYF.